This TCR beta chain was captured by sequencing in a study of control samples from healthy donors and cancer patients. Libraries were prepared by immunoSEQ multiplex PCR; TCRdb keeps only in-frame clonotypes and omits some of them. This sample has approximately 150,000 clones, with 88% found just once. The clonotype originates from a man between 18 and 35 years old in good health. Sample: blood.

The DNA for the CDR3 is TGTGCCAGCAGTGACGAGGCTTACAATCAGCCCCAGCATTTT. This translates into CASSDEAYNQPQHF. The chain combines TRBV2 with TRBJ1-5; D unresolved. Between the trimmed V and J ends, which lost 3 bases and 3 bases, there was a span of 9 bases. The CDR3 has 14 residues. Germline-derived CDR1 and CDR2 are SNHLY and FYNNEI.